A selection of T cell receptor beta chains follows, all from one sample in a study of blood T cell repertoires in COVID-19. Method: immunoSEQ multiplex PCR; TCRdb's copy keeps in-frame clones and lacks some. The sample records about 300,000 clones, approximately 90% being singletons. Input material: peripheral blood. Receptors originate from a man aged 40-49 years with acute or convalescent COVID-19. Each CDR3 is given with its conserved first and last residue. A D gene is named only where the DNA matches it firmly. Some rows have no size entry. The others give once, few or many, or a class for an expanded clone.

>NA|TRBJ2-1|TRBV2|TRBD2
CASSAGGAYNEQFF
TGTGCCAGCAGTGCCGGGGGGGCCTACAATGAGCAGTTCTTC
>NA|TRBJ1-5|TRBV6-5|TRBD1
CASKTGGAGNQPQHF
TGTGCCAGCAAGACAGGGGGCGCGGGCAATCAGCCCCAGCATTTT
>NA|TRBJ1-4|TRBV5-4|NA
CASSRTPTNEKLFF
TGTGCCAGCAGCCGGACACCAACTAATGAAAAACTGTTTTTT
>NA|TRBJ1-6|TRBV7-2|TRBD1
CASSRDRGHSPLHF
TGTGCCAGCAGCCGGGACAGGGGTCATTCACCCCTCCACTTT
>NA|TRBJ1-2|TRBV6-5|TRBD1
CASSYRKDRVYGYTF
TGTGCCAGCAGTTACCGGAAAGACAGGGTCTATGGCTACACCTTC
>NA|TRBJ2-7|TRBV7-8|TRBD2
CASSSGGGNEQYF
TGTGCCAGCAGCTCCGGGGGAGGGAACGAGCAGTACTTC
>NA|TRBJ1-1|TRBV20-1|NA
CSASGRSNTEAFF
TGCAGTGCTAGTGGGCGGTCGAACACTGAAGCTTTCTTT
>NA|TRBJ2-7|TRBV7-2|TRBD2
CASSFLAGAYEQYF
TGTGCCAGCAGCTTCTTAGCGGGGGCCTACGAGCAGTACTTC
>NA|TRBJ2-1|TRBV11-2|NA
CASSLGVRGRSSYNEQFF
TGTGCCAGCAGCTTAGGAGTGCGGGGGCGAAGCTCCTACAATGAGCAGTTCTTC
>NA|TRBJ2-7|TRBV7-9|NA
CASSQQAASYEQYF
TGTGCCAGCAGCCAGCAGGCCGCTTCCTACGAGCAGTACTTC
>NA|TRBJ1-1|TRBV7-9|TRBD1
CATETGGFRSTEAFF
TGTGCCACCGAGACAGGGGGCTTTCGGAGCACTGAAGCTTTCTTT
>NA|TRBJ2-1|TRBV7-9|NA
CASSLGSGSYNEQFF
TGTGCCAGCAGCTTAGGCAGCGGGTCCTACAATGAGCAGTTCTTC
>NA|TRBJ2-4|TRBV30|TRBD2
CAWSVGGGLKNIQYF
TGTGCCTGGAGTGTGGGCGGGGGTTTGAAAAACATTCAGTACTTC
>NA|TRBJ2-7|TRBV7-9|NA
CASSSFRGHEQYF
TGTGCCAGCAGCTCCTTTAGAGGGCACGAGCAGTACTTC
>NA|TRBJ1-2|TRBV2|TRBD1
CASSETGVFGYTF
TGTGCCAGCAGTGAAACAGGGGTATTTGGCTACACCTTC
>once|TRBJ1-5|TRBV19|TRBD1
CASSVQGIRSNQPQHF
TGTGCCAGTAGTGTACAGGGGATTCGAAGCAATCAGCCCCAGCATTTT
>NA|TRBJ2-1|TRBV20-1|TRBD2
CSAIDSGGIYEQFF
TGCAGTGCTATTGATAGCGGGGGGATCTATGAGCAGTTCTTC
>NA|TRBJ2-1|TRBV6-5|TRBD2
CASSYSGTSGGNEQFF
TGTGCCAGCAGTTACTCGGGGACTAGCGGGGGGAATGAGCAGTTCTTC
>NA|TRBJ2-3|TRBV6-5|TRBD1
CASSYNRGNKDTQYF
TGTGCCAGCAGTTACAACAGGGGCAACAAAGATACGCAGTATTTT
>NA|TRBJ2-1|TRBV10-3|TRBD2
CATSAGGYNEQFF
TGTGCCACCTCAGCGGGGGGGTACAATGAGCAGTTCTTC
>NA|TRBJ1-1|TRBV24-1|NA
CATSDLPGQNTEAFF
TGTGCCACCAGTGATCTCCCGGGACAGAACACTGAAGCTTTCTTT
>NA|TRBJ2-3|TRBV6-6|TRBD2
CASSFSGGPTDTQYF
TGTGCCAGCAGTTTCAGCGGGGGCCCCACAGATACGCAGTATTTT
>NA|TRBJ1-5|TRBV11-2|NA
CASSLSGTPDQPQHF
TGTGCCAGCAGCTTGTCTGGGACTCCAGATCAGCCCCAGCATTTT
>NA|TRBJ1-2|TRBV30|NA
CAWSRGRRSYGYTF
TGTGCCTGGAGTCGGGGTAGGCGCTCATATGGCTACACCTTC
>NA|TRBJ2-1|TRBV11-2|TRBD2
CASDSGGPWENEQFF
TGTGCCAGCGACTCGGGGGGGCCCTGGGAGAATGAGCAGTTCTTC
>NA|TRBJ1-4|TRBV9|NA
CASSPTAFNEKLFF
TGTGCCAGCAGCCCGACAGCTTTTAATGAAAAACTGTTTTTT